This T cell receptor (beta chain) was captured in a study of siplizumab effects on memory and regulatory T cells. Points from the study as a whole: Alloreactive clones mapping to unstimulated subsets formed only a minor fraction. Proliferating Tregs' suppressive function in siplizumab cultures went unconfirmed. Apparently more diverse than memory cells, naive T cells also seemed major alloresponse contributors.

V shed 1 base, J shed 0 bases, and the junction held 4 bases outside the gene matches. CDR1 SGDLS and CDR2 YYNGEE come from the germline V gene. This CDR3 is built from 15 residues. TCR templates numbering roughly 94,000 were assayed per sample. Assay: immunoSEQ multiplex PCR; the TCRdb copy retains only in-frame clones and omits some. Of tens of thousands of clones detected, under 95% appear once; the ten largest clones hold around 29%. With respect to this clone: Its antigen remains unidentified.

The chain carries TRBV9 and TRBJ2-7; 7 nucleotides align to TRBD1. The sequenced material came from CD8+ T cells sorted from blood. This TCR was sampled from a human donor in good health. The CDR3 nucleotides read TGTGCCAGCAGCGTACAGACAGGGAGCTCCTACGAGCAGTACTTC. Amino acid sequence: CASSVQTGSSYEQYF.